This T cell receptor beta chain was sequenced in a study of cytomegalovirus exposure and HLA in healthy donors. The primer mix had 60 Vbeta and 13 Jbeta primers. Clones were read by immunoSEQ multiplex PCR, and TCRdb kept only the in-frame ones, dropping some. Of about 150,000 clones listed, 76% are singletons. On this clone itself: Antigen unknown.

Findings and caveats of the study: By a later analysis, the bulk of CMV-associated TCR beta chains appeared HLA-restricted. Sequencing likely produced, as an artifact, a cluster of highly shared sequence variants. Per a prior analysis, the majority of TCR beta V segments were productive roughly 90% or roughly 30% of the time. In a later analysis, a missense DCLRE1C variant was linked to TCR beta V- and J-gene trimming.

The ends lost 0 bases at V and 2 bases at J; junction bases unmatched: 13. Looked up from germline, CDR1 is SGHKS and CDR2 is YYEKEE (reference sequence). The CDR3 is 18 amino acids. J is TRBJ2-5 and V is TRBV5-5; 7 bases match TRBD1. This receptor was obtained from a male donor in good health and CMV-seronegative. The sample consisted of PBMCs. The CDR3 here is CASSLEGWGQPEQETQYF. The DNA for the CDR3 is TGTGCCAGCAGCTTGGAGGGGTGGGGACAGCCGGAGCAAGAGACCCAGTACTTC.